These 20 T cell receptor beta chains came from one sample sequenced in a study of PD-L1 blockade in urothelial cancer (dated by TCRdb to 2015 to 2018). The intended sense of this specimen's time point label: pretreatment peripheral blood. Library preparation employed the immunoSEQ multiplex PCR assay. In its TCRdb copy, this immuneACCESS table keeps in-frame sequences only and misses some clones. Where compared with another copy, unresolved V genes explain less than half of these, and the others have no known cause. This sample comprises tens of thousands of clones, 84% of them detected only once. The top ten clonotypes cover around 1.9% of the sample. Sequences were derived from PBMCs, sampled around atezolizumab (anti-PD-L1) treatment. These receptors all stem from a man in his sixties with urothelial cancer.

This clone has a single count. The chain uses TRBV7-6 and TRBJ2-2; 7 bases map to TRBD2. Trimming at V came to 6 bases and at J to 7 bases, leaving 5 bases not matched to a gene. CDR3 length: 13 residues. The germline V gene has CDR1 SGHVS and CDR2 FNYEAQ. CDR3 amino acids: CASSSGGSGELFF. As DNA, the CDR3 is TGTGCCAGCAGTTCCGGGGGGAGCGGGGAGCTGTTTTTT.

Written as DNA, the CDR3 is TGTGCCAGCTCACCACCCTCCGGGACAGGTCGATCTGAAGCTTTCTTT. This gives the protein CASSPPSGTGRSEAFF. The genes are TRBV18 and TRBJ1-1; 8 bases fit TRBD1. Germline trimming cut 0 bases from V and 6 bases from J; bases unmatched to any gene: 9. The V gene's germline CDR1 is KGHSH and CDR2 LQKENI. This CDR3 comprises 16 residues.

The chain joins TRBV4-3 to TRBJ1-5; TRBD1 agrees at 8 bases. The V gene's germline CDR1 is LGHNA and CDR2 YSLEER. V lost 0 bases to trimming and J lost 9 bases; unmatched junction nucleotides: 7. CDR3 length equals 15 residues. CDR3 region: CASSQDRTGKLPQHF. The CDR3 region has the DNA TGCGCCAGCAGCCAAGATAGGACAGGGAAGTTGCCCCAGCATTTT.

This sequence joins TRBV9 and TRBJ2-2; D remains ambiguous. Germline V gives CDR1 SGDLS, CDR2 YYNGEE. Trimming pared 0 bases from V and 1 base from J, leaving 7 bases between. CDR3 length: 15 amino acids. CDR3 region: CASSVVAGNTGELFF. CDR3 sequence (DNA): TGTGCCAGCAGCGTAGTAGCCGGGAACACCGGGGAGCTGTTTTTT. The variable domain in full, with the rest retrieved from reference TRBV9 and TRBJ2-2, is DSGVTQTPKHLITATGQRVTLRCSPRSGDLSVYWYQQSLDQGLQFLIQYYNGEERAKGNILERFSAQQFPDLHSELNLSSLELGDSALYFCASSVVAGNTGELFFGEGSRLTVL.

The rearrangement joins TRBV28 to TRBJ2-7; possibly TRBD2 for D (5 bases). V was trimmed by 6 bases and J by 9 bases, leaving 24 bases between them. CDR3 length equals 15 residues. Per germline, CDR1 MDHEN and CDR2 SYDVKM. DNA for the CDR3: TGTGCCAGCAGCCCAATTAGCGTAACCTTATTAGGGCAGTACTTC. It encodes CASSPISVTLLGQYF.

V gene TRBV13 combines with J gene TRBJ2-1; D unresolved. From germline, CDR1 is PRHDT and CDR2 FYEKMQ (reference sequence). The CDR3 loop spans 11 amino acids. V was trimmed by 3 bases and J by 8 bases, leaving 5 bases between them. Written as DNA, the CDR3 is TGTGCCAGCAGCTTTGTAGATGAGCAGTTCTTC. This gives the protein CASSFVDEQFF.

This chain uses TRBV28 with TRBJ2-3, with 14 bases matching TRBD2. Looked up from germline, CDR1 is MDHEN and CDR2 is SYDVKM. The CDR3 contains 16 residues. The V segment lost 4 bases and the J segment 6 bases; nucleotides outside the gene matches: 6. CDR3: CASSSRLAGGKDTQYF. CDR3 DNA sequence: TGTGCCAGCAGTTCGAGACTAGCGGGAGGGAAGGATACGCAGTATTTT.

V usage is TRBV11-1 and J usage is TRBJ1-2; weak D call: TRBD1 (6 bases). Germline V gene data show CDR1 as SGHAT and CDR2 as FQDESV (reference sequence). Trimming removed 3 bases at V and 1 base at J, with 18 bases between. The CDR3 is made up of 17 amino acids. The CDR3 region is CASSFRGGVEDNYGYTF. The CDR3 nucleotides are TGTGCCAGCAGCTTTAGGGGGGGCGTTGAGGATAACTATGGCTACACCTTC.

The genes are TRBV6-5 and TRBJ2-4; TRBD1 matches 7 bases. Germline values: CDR1 MNHEY, CDR2 SVGAGI. The length of the CDR3 is 14 residues. Trimming took 6 bases from V and 9 from J; bases not matched to a gene: 11. The CDR3 loop is CASSEGAGNVIQYF. DNA for the CDR3: TGTGCCAGCAGCGAGGGGGCAGGAAACGTCATTCAGTACTTC.

The CDR3 here is CASSQYKDRDEKLFF. CDR3 DNA sequence: TGCGCCAGCAGTCAATACAAAGACAGAGATGAAAAACTGTTTTTT. The chain links TRBV10-2 to TRBJ1-4; D is possibly TRBD1 (5 bases). CDR3 length: 15 amino acids. Between the trimmed V and J ends, which lost 5 bases and 6 bases, there was a span of 16 bases. CDR1 and CDR2 from the germline V gene are WSHSY and SAAADI.

This chain joins TRBV11-2 and TRBJ2-1, with D unresolved. Trimming left V 11 bases short and J 0 bases short, with 17 bases between. Per germline, CDR1 SGHAT and CDR2 FQNNGV. This CDR3 contains 15 residues. CDR3 protein: CASVESTLSYNEQFF. The CDR3 coding sequence is TGTGCCTCTGTAGAATCGACTCTCTCCTACAATGAGCAGTTCTTC. Combining the CDR3 with reference TRBV11-2 and TRBJ2-1 gives the whole variable domain EAGVAQSPRYKIIEKRQSVAFWCNPISGHATLYWYQQILGQGPKLLIQFQNNGVVDDSQLPKDRFSAERLKGVDSTLKIQPAKLEDSAVYLCASVESTLSYNEQFFGPGTRLTVL.

The chain joins TRBV10-1 to TRBJ1-5; 7 nucleotides align to TRBD1. This CDR3 region has 15 residues. CDR1 is WNHNN, CDR2 SYGVQD, per germline (reference sequence). Losses at the gene ends were 2 bases for V and 6 bases for J; bases not matched to a gene: 7. As DNA, the CDR3 is TGCGCCAGCAGTGAGGGGACAGAAGAAAGTCAGCCCCAGCATTTT. Protein product: CASSEGTEESQPQHF.

The chain joins TRBV4-3 to TRBJ2-3, with TRBD2 matching 12 bases. V lost 0 bases, J lost 2 bases, and 6 bases stayed unmatched. Germline CDR1 LGHNA, CDR2 YSLEER. This CDR3 comprises 18 residues. CDR3: CASSQDLTSGRNTDTQYF. The CDR3, as DNA: TGCGCCAGCAGCCAAGATCTAACTAGCGGGAGGAACACAGATACGCAGTATTTT.

In DNA, the CDR3 is TGTGCCAGCTCACCACCCTCAGGGGGCAACTACGAGCAGTACTTC. It is translated as CASSPPSGGNYEQYF. This chain links TRBV18 with TRBJ2-7; 8 bases line up with TRBD1. Trimming cost V 0 bases and J 3 bases; bases outside gene matches: 4. Germline V CDR1 and CDR2: KGHSH, LQKENI. This CDR3 has 15 amino acids.

The chain combines TRBV11-3 with TRBJ2-1; 13 bases line up with TRBD2. The germline V gene encodes CDR1 SGHNT and CDR2 YENEEA. V shed 6 bases, J shed 5 bases, and the junction held 1 base outside the gene matches. The CDR3 contains 14 residues. CDR3 residues: CASSGLAGDNEQFF. CDR3 sequence (DNA): TGTGCCAGCAGTGGACTAGCGGGGGACAATGAGCAGTTCTTC.

The V and J genes are TRBV7-8 and TRBJ2-7, with TRBD1 matching 9 bases. With V trimmed by 4 bases and J by 4 bases, 5 bases remained unmatched. This CDR3 spans 14 amino acids. The germline V gene encodes CDR1 SGHVS and CDR2 FQNEAQ. This CDR3 reads CASSSDRGDYEQYF. CDR3 in DNA: TGTGCCAGCAGCTCGGACAGGGGAGATTACGAGCAGTACTTC.

J is TRBJ1-2 and V is TRBV28; D is perhaps TRBD1 (6 bases). Germline-derived CDR1 and CDR2 are MDHEN and SYDVKM. The CDR3 length is 15 residues. Trimming removed 5 bases at V and 4 bases at J, with 17 bases between. CDR3 region: CASSTSQGRVYGYTF. CDR3 nucleotides: TGTGCCAGCAGTACCTCCCAGGGGCGAGTCTATGGCTACACCTTC.

The chain uses TRBV2 and TRBJ2-5; 11 nucleotides align to TRBD1. CDR3 length: 14 amino acids. With 6 bases clipped from V and 4 bases from J, the junction kept 4 bases outside the gene matches. CDR1 and CDR2 from the germline V gene are SNHLY and FYNNEI. DNA for the CDR3: TGTGCCAGCAGGAAGGGACAGGGGGGAGAGACCCAGTACTTC. Amino acids: CASRKGQGGETQYF.

The J gene is TRBJ1-4, the V gene TRBV19; D may be TRBD1 (6 bases). V shed 10 bases and J shed 6 bases, with 15 bases lying between them. Germline CDR1 and CDR2: LNHDA and SQIVND (reference sequence). The CDR3 runs to 13 residues. The CDR3 bases are TGTGCCACCCGGGGGGGGGCGTATGAAAAACTGTTTTTT. Its translation is CATRGGAYEKLFF.

This clone came up a few times. The chain employs TRBV11-3 and TRBJ2-5, with 7 positions matching TRBD1. This CDR3 spans 15 amino acids. Germline lookup yields CDR1 SGHNT and CDR2 YENEEA. Trimming cost V 1 base and J 3 bases; bases outside gene matches: 5. CDR3 amino acids: CASSLATGTEETQYF. For the CDR3, the DNA is TGTGCCAGCAGCTTAGCTACCGGGACAGAAGAGACCCAGTACTTC.